This T cell receptor (beta chain) was sequenced during a study of blood T cell repertoires in COVID-19. Authors' analysis steps: Estimation of nucleated cell counts relied on the amplification of reference gene primers. The method was immunoSEQ multiplex PCR; TCRdb's version includes in-frame clones alone and lacks a portion of them. V, J and clone size derive from that table, while D and trimming were established from the DNA sequence. This table has some 180,000 clones, approximately 85% appearing once. This CDR3 spans 13 amino acids. CDR1 and CDR2 from the germline V gene are MNHEY and SVGAGI. V lost 5 bases to trimming and J lost 1 base, with 8 bases between them. Participant-reported clinical history was the basis for cohort assignment.

Sequenced input: PBMCs or T cells enriched from blood (not recorded which). This TCR came from a middle-aged man who had recovered from COVID-19. V usage is TRBV6-5 and J usage is TRBJ1-1; no clear D. CDR3 protein: CASSISRNTEAFF. The CDR3 DNA is TGTGCCAGCAGTATATCCCGGAACACTGAAGCTTTCTTT.